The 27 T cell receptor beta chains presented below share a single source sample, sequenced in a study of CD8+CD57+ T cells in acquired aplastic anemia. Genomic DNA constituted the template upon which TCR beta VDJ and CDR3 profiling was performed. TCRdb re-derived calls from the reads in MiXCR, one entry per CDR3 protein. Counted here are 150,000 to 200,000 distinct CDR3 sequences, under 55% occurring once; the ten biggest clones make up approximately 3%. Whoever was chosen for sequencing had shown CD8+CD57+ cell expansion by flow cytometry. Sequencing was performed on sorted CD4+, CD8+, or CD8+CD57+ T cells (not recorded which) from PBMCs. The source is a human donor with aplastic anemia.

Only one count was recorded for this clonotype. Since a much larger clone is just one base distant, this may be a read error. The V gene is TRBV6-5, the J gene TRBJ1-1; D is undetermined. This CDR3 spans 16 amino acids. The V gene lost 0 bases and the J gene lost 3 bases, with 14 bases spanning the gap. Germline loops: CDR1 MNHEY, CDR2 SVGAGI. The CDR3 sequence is CASSYSPPARDTEAFF. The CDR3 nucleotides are TGTGCCAGCAGTTACTCACCCCCGGCAAGGGACACTGAAGCTTTCTTT.

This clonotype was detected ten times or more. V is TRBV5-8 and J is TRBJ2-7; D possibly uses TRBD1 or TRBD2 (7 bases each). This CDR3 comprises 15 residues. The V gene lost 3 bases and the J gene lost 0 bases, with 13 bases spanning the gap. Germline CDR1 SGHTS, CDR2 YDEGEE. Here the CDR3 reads CASSWGGQISYEQYF. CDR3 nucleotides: TGTGCCAGCAGCTGGGGGGGACAGATCTCCTACGAGCAGTACTTC.

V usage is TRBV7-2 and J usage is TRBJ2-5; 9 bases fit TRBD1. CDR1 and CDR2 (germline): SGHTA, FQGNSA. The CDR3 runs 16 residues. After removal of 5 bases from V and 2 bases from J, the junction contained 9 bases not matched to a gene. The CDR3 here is CASSEDRDRVQETQYF. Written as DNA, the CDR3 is TGTGCCAGCAGCGAAGACCGGGACAGGGTACAAGAGACCCAGTACTTC.

The CDR3 spells CASSARTGANTEAFF. CDR3 sequence (DNA): TGTGCCAGCAGCGCCCGGACAGGGGCTAACACTGAAGCTTTCTTT. V and J are TRBV9 and TRBJ1-1; 9 positions match TRBD1. Germline loops: CDR1 SGDLS, CDR2 YYNGEE. CDR3 size: 15 residues. Unmatched junction bases numbered 5, after V lost 3 bases and J lost 2 bases.

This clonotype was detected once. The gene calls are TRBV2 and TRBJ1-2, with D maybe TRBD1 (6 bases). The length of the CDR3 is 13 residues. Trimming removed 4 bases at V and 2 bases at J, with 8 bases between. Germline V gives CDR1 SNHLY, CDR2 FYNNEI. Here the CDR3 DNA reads TGTGCCAGCAGTGGAACAGGGAACTATGGCTACACCTTC. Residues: CASSGTGNYGYTF.

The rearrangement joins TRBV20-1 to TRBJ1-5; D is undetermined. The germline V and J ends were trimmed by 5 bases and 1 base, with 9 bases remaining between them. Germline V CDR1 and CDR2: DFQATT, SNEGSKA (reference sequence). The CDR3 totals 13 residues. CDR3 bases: TGCAGTGCTTCCTCGGACAGCAATCAGCCCCAGCATTTT. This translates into CSASSDSNQPQHF.

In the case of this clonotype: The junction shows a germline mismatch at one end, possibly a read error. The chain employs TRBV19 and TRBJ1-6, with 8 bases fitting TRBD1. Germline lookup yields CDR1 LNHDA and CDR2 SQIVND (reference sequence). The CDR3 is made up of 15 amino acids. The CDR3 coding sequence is TGTGCCAGTAGTACTGGACAGGGTAGTAATTCACCCCACCGCTTT. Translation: CASSTGQGSNSPHRF.

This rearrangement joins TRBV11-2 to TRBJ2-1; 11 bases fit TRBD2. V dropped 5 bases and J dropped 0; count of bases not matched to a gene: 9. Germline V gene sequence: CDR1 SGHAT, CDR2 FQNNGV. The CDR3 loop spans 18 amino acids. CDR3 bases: TGTGCCAGCAGCGTCTTCACTAGCGGGGGTAGCTCCTACAATGAGCAGTTCTTC. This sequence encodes CASSVFTSGGSSYNEQFF. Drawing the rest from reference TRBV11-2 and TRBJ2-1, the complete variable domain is EAGVAQSPRYKIIEKRQSVAFWCNPISGHATLYWYQQILGQGPKLLIQFQNNGVVDDSQLPKDRFSAERLKGVDSTLKIQPAKLEDSAVYLCASSVFTSGGSSYNEQFFGPGTRLTVL.

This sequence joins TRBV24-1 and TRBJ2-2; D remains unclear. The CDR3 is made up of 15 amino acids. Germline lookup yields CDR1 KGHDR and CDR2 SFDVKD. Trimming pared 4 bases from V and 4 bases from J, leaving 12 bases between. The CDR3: CATSDPVYATGELFF. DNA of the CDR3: TGTGCCACCAGTGACCCAGTCTATGCCACCGGGGAGCTGTTTTTT.

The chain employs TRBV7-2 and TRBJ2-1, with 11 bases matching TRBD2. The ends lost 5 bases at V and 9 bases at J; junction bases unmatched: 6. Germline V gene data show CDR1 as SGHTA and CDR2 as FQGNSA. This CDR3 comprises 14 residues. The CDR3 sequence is CASSLSGRAFEQFF. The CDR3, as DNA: TGTGCCAGCAGCCTTAGCGGGAGGGCCTTTGAGCAGTTCTTC.

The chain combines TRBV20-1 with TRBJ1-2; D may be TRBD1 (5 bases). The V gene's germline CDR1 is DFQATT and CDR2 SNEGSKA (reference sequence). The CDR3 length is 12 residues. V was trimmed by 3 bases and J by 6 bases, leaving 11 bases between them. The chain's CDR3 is CSASHGGNGYTF. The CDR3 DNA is TGCAGTGCTAGTCACGGGGGAAATGGCTACACCTTC.

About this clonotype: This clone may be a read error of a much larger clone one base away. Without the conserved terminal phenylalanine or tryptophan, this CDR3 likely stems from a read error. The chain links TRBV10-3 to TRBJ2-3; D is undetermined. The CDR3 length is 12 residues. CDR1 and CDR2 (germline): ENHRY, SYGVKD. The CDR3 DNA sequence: TGTGCCAGCAGTTTCGGCACAGATACGCAGTATCTT. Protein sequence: CASSFGTDTQYL.

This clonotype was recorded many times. CDR3 sequence (DNA): TGTGCCAGCAGTCCTGGACTAGCGGCTAGCACAGATACGCAGTATTTT. The encoded protein is CASSPGLAASTDTQYF. This chain joins TRBV7-3 and TRBJ2-3, with 10 bases aligning to TRBD2. Germline CDR1 reads SGHTA; CDR2 reads FQGTGA. Trimming at V came to 6 bases and at J to 0 bases, leaving 6 bases not matched to a gene. The length of the CDR3 is 16 residues.

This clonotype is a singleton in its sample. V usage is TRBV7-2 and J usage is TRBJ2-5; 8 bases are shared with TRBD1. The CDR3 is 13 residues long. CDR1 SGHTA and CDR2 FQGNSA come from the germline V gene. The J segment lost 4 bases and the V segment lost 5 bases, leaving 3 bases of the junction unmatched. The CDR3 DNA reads TGTGCCAGCAGCGCCGACAGGGGAGAGACCCAGTACTTC. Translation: CASSADRGETQYF.

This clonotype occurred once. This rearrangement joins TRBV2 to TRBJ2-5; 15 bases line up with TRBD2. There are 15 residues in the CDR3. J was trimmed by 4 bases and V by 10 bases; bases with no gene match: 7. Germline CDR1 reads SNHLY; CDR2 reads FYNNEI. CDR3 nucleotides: TGTGCCACAAACAGGGGACTAGCGGGAGGAGAGACCCAGTACTTC. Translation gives CATNRGLAGGETQYF.

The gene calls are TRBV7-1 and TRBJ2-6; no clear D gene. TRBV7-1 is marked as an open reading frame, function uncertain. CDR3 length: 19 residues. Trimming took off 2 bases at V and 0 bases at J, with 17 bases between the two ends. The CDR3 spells CASSSQPGQLTSGANVLTF. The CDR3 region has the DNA TGTGCCAGCAGCTCACAGCCGGGCCAGCTAACCTCTGGGGCCAACGTCCTGACTTTC.

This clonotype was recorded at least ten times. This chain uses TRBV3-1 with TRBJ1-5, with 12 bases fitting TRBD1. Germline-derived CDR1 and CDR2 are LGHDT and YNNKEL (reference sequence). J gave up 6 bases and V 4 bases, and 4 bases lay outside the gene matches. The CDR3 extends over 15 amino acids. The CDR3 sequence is CASSRDRGPGQPQHF. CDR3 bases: TGTGCCAGCAGCCGGGACAGGGGGCCGGGTCAGCCCCAGCATTTT.

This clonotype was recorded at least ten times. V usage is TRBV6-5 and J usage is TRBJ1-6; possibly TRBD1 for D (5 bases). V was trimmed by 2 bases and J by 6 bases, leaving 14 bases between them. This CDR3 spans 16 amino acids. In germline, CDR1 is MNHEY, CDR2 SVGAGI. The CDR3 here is CASSYPPGRGNSPLHF. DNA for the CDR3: TGTGCCAGCAGTTACCCACCAGGGCGCGGTAATTCACCCCTCCACTTT.

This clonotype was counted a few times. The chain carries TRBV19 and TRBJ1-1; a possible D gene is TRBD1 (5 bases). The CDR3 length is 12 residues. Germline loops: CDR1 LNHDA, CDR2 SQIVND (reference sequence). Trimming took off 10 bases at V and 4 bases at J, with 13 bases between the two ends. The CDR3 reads CATSGGGTEAFF. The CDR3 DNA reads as TGTGCCACCTCGGGGGGGGGCACTGAAGCTTTCTTT.

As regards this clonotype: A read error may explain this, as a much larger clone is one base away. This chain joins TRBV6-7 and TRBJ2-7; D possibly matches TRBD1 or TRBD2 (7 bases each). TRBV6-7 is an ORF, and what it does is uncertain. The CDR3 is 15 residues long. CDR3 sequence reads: CAGEGARRLDYKQYF. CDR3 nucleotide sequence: TGTGCCGGGGAGGGGGCACGGAGGCTCGACTACAAGCAGTACTTC.

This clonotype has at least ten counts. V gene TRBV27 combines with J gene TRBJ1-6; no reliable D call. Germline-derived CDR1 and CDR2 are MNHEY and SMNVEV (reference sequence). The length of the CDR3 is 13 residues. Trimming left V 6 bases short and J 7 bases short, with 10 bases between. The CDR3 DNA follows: TGTGCCAGCAGCGATAGGAGAAATTCACCCCTCCACTTT. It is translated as CASSDRRNSPLHF.

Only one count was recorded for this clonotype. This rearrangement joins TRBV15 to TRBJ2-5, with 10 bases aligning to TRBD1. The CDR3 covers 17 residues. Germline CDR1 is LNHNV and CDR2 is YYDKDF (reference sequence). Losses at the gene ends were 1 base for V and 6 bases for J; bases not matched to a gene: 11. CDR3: CATSRAASGQGSQTQYF. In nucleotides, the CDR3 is TGTGCCACCAGCAGAGCTGCCTCGGGACAGGGGTCGCAGACCCAGTACTTC.

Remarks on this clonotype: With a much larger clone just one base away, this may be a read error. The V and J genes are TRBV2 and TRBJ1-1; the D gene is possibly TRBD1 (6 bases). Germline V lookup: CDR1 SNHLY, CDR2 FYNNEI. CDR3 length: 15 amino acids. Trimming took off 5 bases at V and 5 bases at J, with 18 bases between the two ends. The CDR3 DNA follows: TGTGCCAGCAGTCGGAATGGGGGCGCAAATACTGAAGCTTTCTTT. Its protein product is CASSRNGGANTEAFF.

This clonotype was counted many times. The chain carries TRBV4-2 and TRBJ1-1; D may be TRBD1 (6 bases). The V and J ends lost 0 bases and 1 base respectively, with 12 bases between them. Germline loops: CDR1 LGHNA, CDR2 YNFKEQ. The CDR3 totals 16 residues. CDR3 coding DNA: TGTGCCAGCAGCCAAGATCGGGAACAGGGGAACACTGAAGCTTTCTTT. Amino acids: CASSQDREQGNTEAFF.

CDR3 coding DNA: TGTGCCAGCACTTCGGGGCTGGCCGAGACCCAGTACTTC. Translation gives CASTSGLAETQYF. This rearrangement joins TRBV9 to TRBJ2-5, with D perhaps TRBD1 or TRBD2 (5 bases each). The CDR3 is 13 residues long. The V end lost 6 bases, the J end lost 5 bases, and 14 bases lay between the germline ends. Germline loops: CDR1 SGDLS, CDR2 YYNGEE. Supplemented by reference TRBV9 and TRBJ2-5, the full variable domain reads DSGVTQTPKHLITATGQRVTLRCSPRSGDLSVYWYQQSLDQGLQFLIQYYNGEERAKGNILERFSAQQFPDLHSELNLSSLELGDSALYFCASTSGLAETQYFGPGTRLLVL.

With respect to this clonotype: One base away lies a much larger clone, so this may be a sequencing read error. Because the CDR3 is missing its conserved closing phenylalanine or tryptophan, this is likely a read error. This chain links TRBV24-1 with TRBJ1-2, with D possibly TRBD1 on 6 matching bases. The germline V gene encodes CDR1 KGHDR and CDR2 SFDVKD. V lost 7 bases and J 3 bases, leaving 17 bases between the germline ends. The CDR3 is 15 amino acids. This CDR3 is CATRGARGGDYGYTS. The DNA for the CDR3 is TGTGCCACCAGGGGGGCAAGGGGGGGTGACTATGGCTACACCTCC.

CDR3 residues: CASGEGEQGRHEQYF. DNA for the CDR3: TGTGCCAGCGGTGAAGGGGAACAGGGTAGACACGAGCAGTACTTC. The chain recombines TRBV7-3 with TRBJ2-7; D is possibly TRBD1 (6 bases). CDR3 length: 15 amino acids. The V end lost 8 bases, the J end lost 5 bases, and 22 bases lay between the germline ends. CDR1 is SGHTA, CDR2 FQGTGA, per germline.